This record looks at one TCR beta chain sequence and its context. Its antigen is still unknown. This record comes from a study of T cells in narcolepsy. Study details: Patients with NT1 or NT2 and healthy control donors were enrolled.

Assay: immunoSEQ multiplex PCR; the TCRdb copy retains only in-frame clones and omits some. Among 25,000 to 30,000 clones listed, approximately 78% were seen once. This CDR3 region has 14 residues. From germline, CDR1 is ENHRY and CDR2 SYGVKD. The junction had 6 bases not matched to a gene; V was cut back by 8 bases and J by 1 base. Study-wide results and caveats: Comparing one patient's CSF and blood CD4+ clonotypes highlighted HCRT- and TRIB2-specific autoreactive clonotypes. No autoreactive T cell clone sequences appeared in some memory CD4+ repertoires. Reportedly, autoreactive clonotypes were serially detected in patients' blood but not controls'.

The genes are TRBV10-3 and TRBJ2-3, with 7 bases identical to TRBD2. The source of this sequence is a human donor with narcolepsy. Sequenced: CD45RA- memory CD4+ T cells from PBMCs. CDR3 region: CAIGPSGRTDTQYF. CDR3 in DNA: TGTGCCATCGGGCCTAGCGGACGCACAGATACGCAGTATTTT.